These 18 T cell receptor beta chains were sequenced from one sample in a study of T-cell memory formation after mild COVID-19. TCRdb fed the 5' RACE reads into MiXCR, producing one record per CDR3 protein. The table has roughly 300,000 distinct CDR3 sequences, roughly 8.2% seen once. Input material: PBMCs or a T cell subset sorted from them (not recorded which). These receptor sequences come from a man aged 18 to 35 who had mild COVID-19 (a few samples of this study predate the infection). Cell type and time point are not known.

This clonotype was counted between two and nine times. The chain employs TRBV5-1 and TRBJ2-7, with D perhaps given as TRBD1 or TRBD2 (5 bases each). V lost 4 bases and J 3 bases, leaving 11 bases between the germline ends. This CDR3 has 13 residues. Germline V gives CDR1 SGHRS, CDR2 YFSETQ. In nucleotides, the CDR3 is TGCGCCAGCAGCCGGGACGGGGACTACGAGCAGTACGTC. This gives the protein CASSRDGDYEQYV.

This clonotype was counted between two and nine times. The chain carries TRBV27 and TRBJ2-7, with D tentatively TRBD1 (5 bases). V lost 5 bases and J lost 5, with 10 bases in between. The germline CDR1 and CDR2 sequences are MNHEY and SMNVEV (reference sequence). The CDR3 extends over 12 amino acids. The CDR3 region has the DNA TGTGCCAGCAGTCCAGGGTCCCACGAGCAGTACTTC. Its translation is CASSPGSHEQYF.

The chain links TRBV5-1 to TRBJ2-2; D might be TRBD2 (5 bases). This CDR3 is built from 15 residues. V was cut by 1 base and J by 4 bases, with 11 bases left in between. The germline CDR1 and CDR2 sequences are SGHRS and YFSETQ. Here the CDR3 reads CASSLTAVITGELFF. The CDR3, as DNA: TGCGCCAGCAGCTTGACAGCGGTCATCACCGGGGAGCTGTTTTTT.

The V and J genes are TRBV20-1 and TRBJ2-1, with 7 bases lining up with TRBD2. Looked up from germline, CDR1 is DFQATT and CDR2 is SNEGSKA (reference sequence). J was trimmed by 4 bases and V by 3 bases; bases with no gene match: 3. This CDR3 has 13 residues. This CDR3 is CSASGGWYNEQFF. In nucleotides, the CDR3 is TGCAGTGCTAGCGGGGGGTGGTACAATGAGCAGTTCTTC.

The CDR3 loop is CASSLGGPPDTQYF. CDR3 bases: TGTGCCAGCAGTTTAGGGGGCCCACCAGATACGCAGTATTTT. This chain links TRBV12-3 or TRBV12-4 with TRBJ2-3; a possible D gene is TRBD1 (5 bases). V lost 1 base to trimming and J lost 4 bases, with 9 bases between them. The CDR3 contains 14 residues.

This CDR3 is CSVASGGGETQYF. CDR3 DNA sequence: TGCAGCGTTGCGAGTGGGGGAGGAGAGACCCAGTACTTC. The chain joins TRBV29-1 to TRBJ2-5; D is possibly TRBD2 (6 bases). The V end was cut by 4 bases, the J end by 4 bases, with 13 bases between. Per the germline V gene, CDR1 is SQVTM and CDR2 is ANQGSEA. The CDR3 is made up of 13 amino acids.

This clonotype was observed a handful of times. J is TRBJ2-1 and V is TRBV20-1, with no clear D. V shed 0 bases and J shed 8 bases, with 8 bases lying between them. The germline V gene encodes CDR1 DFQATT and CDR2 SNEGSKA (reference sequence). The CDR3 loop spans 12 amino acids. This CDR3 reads CSAREPGDEQFF. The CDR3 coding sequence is TGCAGTGCTAGAGAACCTGGGGATGAGCAGTTCTTC.

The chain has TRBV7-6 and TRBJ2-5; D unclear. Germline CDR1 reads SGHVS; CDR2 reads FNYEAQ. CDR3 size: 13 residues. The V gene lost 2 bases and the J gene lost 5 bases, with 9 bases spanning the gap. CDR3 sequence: CASSLIRTETQYF. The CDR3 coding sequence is TGTGCCAGCAGCTTAATACGCACGGAGACCCAGTACTTC. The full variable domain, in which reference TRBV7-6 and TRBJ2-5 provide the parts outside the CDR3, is GAGVSQSPRYKVTKRGQDVALRCDPISGHVSLYWYRQALGQGPEFLTYFNYEAQQDKSGLPNDRFSAERPEGSISTLTIQRTEQRDSAMYRCASSLIRTETQYFGPGTRLLVL.

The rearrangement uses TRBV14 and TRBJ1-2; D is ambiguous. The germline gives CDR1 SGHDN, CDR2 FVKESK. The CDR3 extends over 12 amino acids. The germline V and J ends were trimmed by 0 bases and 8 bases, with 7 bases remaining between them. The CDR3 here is CASSQDRLGYTF. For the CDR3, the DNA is TGTGCCAGCAGCCAAGACCGGTTGGGCTACACCTTC. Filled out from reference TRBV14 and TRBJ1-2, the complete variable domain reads EAGVTQFPSHSVIEKGQTVTLRCDPISGHDNLYWYRRVMGKEIKFLLHFVKESKQDESGMPNNRFLAERTGGTYSTLKVQPAELEDSGVYFCASSQDRLGYTFGSGTRLTVV.

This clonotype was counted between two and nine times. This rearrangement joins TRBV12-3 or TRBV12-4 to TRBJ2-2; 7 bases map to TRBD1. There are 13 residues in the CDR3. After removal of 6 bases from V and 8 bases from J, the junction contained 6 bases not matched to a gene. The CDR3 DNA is TGTGCCAGCAGAACAGGGGATTCTGGGGAGCTGTTTTTT. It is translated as CASRTGDSGELFF.

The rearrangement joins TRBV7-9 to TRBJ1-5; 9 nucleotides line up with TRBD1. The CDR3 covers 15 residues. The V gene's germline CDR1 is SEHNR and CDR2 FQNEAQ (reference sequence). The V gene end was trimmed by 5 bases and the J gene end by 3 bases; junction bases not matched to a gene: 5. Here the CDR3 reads CASSNRDRDNQPQHF. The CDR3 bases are TGTGCCAGCAGCAACCGGGACAGGGACAATCAGCCCCAGCATTTT.

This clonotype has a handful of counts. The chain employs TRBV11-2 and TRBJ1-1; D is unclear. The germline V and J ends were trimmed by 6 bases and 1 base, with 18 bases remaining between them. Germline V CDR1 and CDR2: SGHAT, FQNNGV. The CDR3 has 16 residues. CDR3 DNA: TGTGCCAGCAGGGACTCCTTTGGGGATAAGAACACTGAAGCTTTCTTT. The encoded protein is CASRDSFGDKNTEAFF.

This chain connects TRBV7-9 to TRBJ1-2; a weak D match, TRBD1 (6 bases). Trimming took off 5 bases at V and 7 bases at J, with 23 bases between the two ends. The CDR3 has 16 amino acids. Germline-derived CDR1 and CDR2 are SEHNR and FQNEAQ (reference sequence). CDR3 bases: TGTGCCAGCAGCAGGCCGGGACAATTGCAATTTGGTGGCTACACCTTC. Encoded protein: CASSRPGQLQFGGYTF.

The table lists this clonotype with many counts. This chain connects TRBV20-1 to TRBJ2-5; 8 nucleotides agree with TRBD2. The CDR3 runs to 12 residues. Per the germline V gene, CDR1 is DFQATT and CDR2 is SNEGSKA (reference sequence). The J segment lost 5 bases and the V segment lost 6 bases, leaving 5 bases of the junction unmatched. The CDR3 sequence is CSASTSDETQYF. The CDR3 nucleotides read TGCAGTGCCTCGACTAGCGACGAGACCCAGTACTTC.

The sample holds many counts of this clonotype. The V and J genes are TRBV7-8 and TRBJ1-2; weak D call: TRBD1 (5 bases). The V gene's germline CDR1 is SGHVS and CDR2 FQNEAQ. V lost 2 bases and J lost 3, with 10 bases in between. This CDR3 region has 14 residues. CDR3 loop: CASSLQGLYYGYTF. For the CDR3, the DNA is TGTGCCAGCAGCTTACAGGGACTCTACTATGGCTACACCTTC.

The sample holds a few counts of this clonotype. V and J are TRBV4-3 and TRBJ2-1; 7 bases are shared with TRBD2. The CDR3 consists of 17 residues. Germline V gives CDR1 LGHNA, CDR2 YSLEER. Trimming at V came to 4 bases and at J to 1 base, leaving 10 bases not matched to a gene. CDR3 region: CASSLSSGPESYNEQFF. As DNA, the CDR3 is TGCGCCAGCAGCCTAAGTAGCGGGCCGGAATCCTACAATGAGCAGTTCTTC.

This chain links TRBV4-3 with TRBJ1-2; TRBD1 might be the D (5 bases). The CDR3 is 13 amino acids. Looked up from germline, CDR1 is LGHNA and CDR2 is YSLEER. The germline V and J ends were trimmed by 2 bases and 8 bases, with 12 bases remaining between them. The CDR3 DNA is TGCGCCAGCAGCCAAAGGGTCGGGGGAGGCTACACCTTC. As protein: CASSQRVGGGYTF.

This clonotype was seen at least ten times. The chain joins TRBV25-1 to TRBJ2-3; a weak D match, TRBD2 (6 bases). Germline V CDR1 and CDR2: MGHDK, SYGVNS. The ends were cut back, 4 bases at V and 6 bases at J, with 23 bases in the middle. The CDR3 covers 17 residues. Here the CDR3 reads CASSALAGRYVLDTQYF. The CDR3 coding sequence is TGTGCCAGCAGTGCTTTGGCAGGGAGGTATGTTTTGGATACGCAGTATTTT.